The clone carrying this TCR beta chain came up once. These data originate in a study of blood T cell repertoires in COVID-19. Study information: Collection of acute and convalescent COVID-19 samples took place in the United States, Italy and Spain. In each case, the material was cDNA or gDNA derived from T cells, B-cell-depleted T cells, or PBMCs.

Under the authors' procedure: Reference gene primer amplification in the assay estimated nucleated cell counts. TCRdb's copy holds only in-frame clones and misses some; the assay was immunoSEQ multiplex PCR. The D gene and trimming were derived from the DNA, and the V and J assignments and clone size from that table. The sample yields 85,000 to 120,000 clones, 87% seen once. Followed over time, Seattle patients had been enrolled while infection was active. The TCR sequence derives from a woman between 45 and 65 years old with COVID-19, enrolled during active disease. The sample consisted of peripheral blood.

DNA of the CDR3: TGTGCCAGTGGAGGGACAGGGCCGGAGACCCAGTACTTC. This gives the protein CASGGTGPETQYF. The chain joins TRBV19 to TRBJ2-5; 9 nucleotides match TRBD1. V gave up 8 bases and J gave up 5 bases; unmatched junction bases: 6. Germline V gives CDR1 LNHDA, CDR2 SQIVND (reference sequence). This CDR3 is 13 amino acids long.